The following is a T cell receptor beta chain sequence with its context. Its antigen is currently not known. Per-base qualities were not stored, and no clone one base away is much larger. This sample stems from a study of blood T cell repertoires in COVID-19 (TCRdb year 2020). Broadly, across the study: Collaborator samples came from the United States, Italy and Spain and covered acute and convalescent phases of COVID-19. The material from the prospective study consisted of cDNA or gDNA derived from T cells, B-cell-depleted T cells, or PBMCs. The dataset comprised deeply sampled blood TCRbeta repertoires from subjects exposed to, actively infected with, or recovered from COVID-19. A freely available public database, intended as a resource for researchers studying the immune response to SARS-CoV-2, is where the repertoires were released. The samples were drawn from the first 160 participants of the ongoing ImmuneRACE study and from about 1,200 subjects provided by 6 global collaborators. A de-identified subject ID, COVID-19 status, age in years and sex were almost always included in the sample metadata. Where HLA class I and class II types were available, the types were taken from metadata supplied by the sample provider, not from assay-based typing. Here is what the overall study found, with its caveats: How much clinical and demographic metadata was included differed by source and by participant, and the metadata was provided uncurated.

Collaborating institutions collected whole blood in K2EDTA tubes following their own protocols. For TCRbeta analysis, collaborators shipped samples as frozen whole blood, isolated PBMCs, or DNA extracted from either of those sample types. Sequences LGHDT (CDR1) and YNNKEL (CDR2) are obtained from the germline V gene (reference sequence). The cysteine opens and the phenylalanine closes a CDR3 of 15 amino acids. The kept DNA is CDR3 alone, 45 bases in frame from the first base. For this chain, trimming is 4 bases at the V end and 5 bases at the J end, and the number of junction bases without a gene match is 9. TCRbeta CDR3 regions were amplified from genomic DNA using the immunoSEQ Assay, a bias-controlled multiplex PCR. The paper's data handling went like this. Nucleated cell counts per sample were estimated from amplification of reference gene primers within the assay. To quantify the absolute abundance of each unique TCRbeta CDR3 rearrangement, sequence reads were collapsed and filtered. For each sample, productive Simpson clonality was calculated as the square root of Simpson's diversity index across productive rearrangements. Imported from immuneACCESS, the table was reduced by TCRdb to in-frame sequences with V and J called. These copies leave out some clones; in studies compared against another copy, an unresolved V gene accounts for under half, and the cause of the remainder is not known. That table is the source of V, J and clone size, and D and trimming were worked out from the DNA. A total of 130,000 to 150,000 clones appear in this sample, 60% to 85% of them only once. 8.6% of the sample comes from the top ten.

Sample: peripheral blood. The rearrangement combines TRBV3-1 (or the pseudogene TRBV3-2) with TRBJ1-2; 8 junctional bases match TRBD1. The sequence was obtained from a man aged 50 or older with active or convalescent COVID-19. In nucleotide form, the sequence is TGTGCCAGCAGCCCTGACAGGGGCCCTCTTTATGGCTACACCTTC. Its coded protein is CASSPDRGPLYGYTF.